This record covers a single T cell receptor beta chain. The antigen remains unidentified. V trimming: 8 bases; J trimming: 7 bases; junction bases outside the gene matches: 9. The CDR3 consists of 14 residues. Germline V CDR1 and CDR2: ENHRY, SYGVKD. The sample belongs to a study of T cell responses to AZD1222 COVID-19 vaccine. Study-level points and caveats: Dominant CD4 TCR responses targeted spike regions 160-218 and 743-854. Unmutated regions of variants are reportedly targeted by nearly half of spike-specific TCRs.

Clones were read by immunoSEQ multiplex PCR, and TCRdb kept only the in-frame ones, dropping some. The data contain around 200,000 clones, 94% of them singletons. Source: peripheral blood, taken 28 days after the second AZD1222 dose. The V and J genes are TRBV10-3 and TRBJ2-1, with 9 bases identical to TRBD2. The receptor was isolated from an adult who received the AZD1222 COVID-19 vaccine. This chain's CDR3 is CAIGYSGSNNEQFF. In DNA form, the CDR3 reads TGTGCCATCGGTTATAGCGGGAGTAATAATGAGCAGTTCTTC.